This TCR beta chain was documented in a study of lymphopenia after photon versus proton radiotherapy. The repertoire was sequenced with immunoSEQ multiplex PCR; TCRdb's copy has only in-frame clones and lacks some. This table has tens of thousands of clones, 85% appearing once. From germline, CDR1 is MGHRA and CDR2 YSYEKL. The V end was cut by 1 base, the J end by 5 bases, with 15 bases between. CDR3 length: 16 amino acids. The J gene is TRBJ1-3, the V gene TRBV4-1; the D is unclear. Source: peripheral blood, taken from a patient treated with photon-based radiotherapy. This TCR was recovered from a man aged 55 to 70 with pancreatic cancer. CDR3 sequence reads: CASSQAITIYRNTIYF. In DNA form, the CDR3 reads TGCGCCAGCAGCCAAGCTATCACGATTTACCGAAACACCATATATTTT.